Listed here is a single T cell receptor (beta chain). The data derive from a study of blood T cell repertoires in COVID-19. For the study at large: Researchers got acute and convalescent COVID-19 samples from the United States, Italy and Spain. The analysed material was cDNA or gDNA that came from T cells, B-cell-depleted T cells, or PBMCs.

Germline CDR1 SGHAT, CDR2 FQDESV (reference sequence). Trimming cost V 5 bases and J 4 bases, with 14 bases left between them. This CDR3 spans 14 amino acids. In the original processing: Amplification from reference gene primers served as the basis for estimated nucleated cell counts. The table came from immunoSEQ multiplex PCR; TCRdb's copy has only in-frame clones and leaves some out. D and trimming come from the DNA, and the V and J calls and clone size come from that table. In the table there are more than 95,000 clones, about 85% of which are singletons. The sequenced material came from peripheral blood. This TCR came from a woman of 80 years or more with acute or convalescent COVID-19. This sequence joins TRBV11-1 and TRBJ1-2, with D possibly matching TRBD1 (6 bases). CDR3 loop: CASSPSDRSYGYTF. The CDR3, as DNA: TGTGCCAGCAGCCCTTCTGACAGGTCCTATGGCTACACCTTC.